This T cell receptor beta chain was recovered during a study of shared clonotypes between healthy human individuals. General study points: The generation probabilities recorded for non-shared clonotypes fell below those of clonotypes shared by all four donors.

Clones were read by immunoSEQ multiplex PCR, and TCRdb kept only the in-frame ones, dropping some. Among some 2.4 million clones listed, roughly 93% were seen once. Notes on this clone: Its antigen is not identified.

The CDR3 sequence is 13 residues long. From germline, CDR1 is SGDLS and CDR2 YYNGEE. After removal of 4 bases from V and 5 bases from J, the junction contained 3 bases not matched to a gene. The rearrangement links TRBV9 to TRBJ2-7; the match to TRBD2 covers 10 bases. The sequence derives from a man younger than 35 in good health. Some clones in this sample may be carry-over from other donors' samples. The sequencing input was naive CD4+ T cells from PBMCs. The subset: CD45RA+ positively selected. DNA of the CDR3: TGTGCCAGCAGCCAAGCGGGAGGGCACGAGCAGTACTTC. Its protein is CASSQAGGHEQYF.